These 16 T cell receptor beta chains share one sample of origin, sequenced in a study of T cell repertoires in cytomegalovirus infection. The antigens for these receptors are not known. TCRdb re-called the reads through MiXCR, storing one row per CDR3 protein. The sample contains approximately 110,000 distinct CDR3 sequences, over 9.5% of which appear only once. The sample taken for sequencing was PBMCs, sequenced either directly or after in vitro stimulation (not recorded which). The receptors come from a human donor in good health (CMV status not recorded). Some clones in this sample may be carry-over from other donors' samples.

Remarks on this clonotype: Relative to the germline gene, one junction end is altered; a read error may explain this. The chain has TRBV7-7 and TRBJ2-5, with TRBD2 as a possible D gene (5 bases). The CDR3 has 14 residues. CDR1 and CDR2 from the germline V gene are SSHAT and FNYEAQ (reference sequence). The CDR3 DNA follows: TGTGCTAGCAGCGGACTGGGAGTAGGGGAGACCCAGTACTTC. Amino acid sequence: CASSGLGVGETQYF.

The chain couples TRBV7-8 to TRBJ1-2; D not resolved. The V gene's germline CDR1 is SGHVS and CDR2 FQNEAQ. The V end was cut by 5 bases, the J end by 8 bases, with 12 bases between. CDR3 length: 12 residues. The CDR3 DNA follows: TGTGCCAGCAGCCTCGACGTGAGCGGCTACACCTTC. It codes for CASSLDVSGYTF.

This clonotype turned up a few times. The chain employs TRBV6-5 and TRBJ2-5; D is ambiguous. CDR3 length equals 11 residues. The V end was cut by 5 bases, the J end by 5 bases, with 6 bases between. Germline assignment: CDR1 MNHEY and CDR2 SVGAGI. CDR3: CASSIGETQYF. The CDR3 coding sequence is TGTGCCAGCAGTATAGGGGAGACCCAGTACTTC.

This clonotype occurred many times. The chain has TRBV27 and TRBJ2-3; 9 bases agree with TRBD2. Looked up from germline, CDR1 is MNHEY and CDR2 is SMNVEV (reference sequence). The V segment lost 0 bases and the J segment 5 bases; nucleotides outside the gene matches: 9. CDR3 size: 17 residues. CDR3 nucleotides: TGTGCCAGCAGTTTATCGGGGCGGGGGGGAGTGAAAGATACGCAGTATTTT. It codes for CASSLSGRGGVKDTQYF.

The gene calls are TRBV27 and TRBJ2-7; possibly TRBD1 for D (5 bases). With 7 bases removed from V and 2 bases from J, the gap between germline ends came to 15 bases. Germline values: CDR1 MNHEY, CDR2 SMNVEV (reference sequence). This CDR3 has 14 residues. The CDR3: CASIKLIGAYEQYF. CDR3 DNA sequence: TGTGCCAGCATTAAACTTATAGGGGCCTACGAGCAGTACTTC.

This clonotype appeared many times. This sequence joins TRBV7-2 and TRBJ2-1; D is unresolved. Germline V lookup: CDR1 SGHTA, CDR2 FQGNSA. Trimming took off 1 base at V and 7 bases at J, with 5 bases between the two ends. The CDR3 extends over 12 amino acids. In DNA form, the CDR3 reads TGTGCCAGCAGCTTAGAATGGAATGAGCAGTTCTTC. It yields the protein CASSLEWNEQFF.

The genes are TRBV19 and TRBJ1-2, with a possible D match to TRBD1 (5 bases). The V gene's germline CDR1 is LNHDA and CDR2 SQIVND (reference sequence). The CDR3 covers 10 residues. Deletions cut 9 bases from V and 6 bases from J, with 8 bases between. The CDR3 region has the DNA TGTGCCAGCCTGGGGCATGGCTACACCTTC. This translates into CASLGHGYTF.

This sequence joins TRBV7-2 and TRBJ2-5, with TRBD2 matching 8 bases. J lost 6 bases, V lost 3 bases, and 18 bases had no gene match. The V gene's germline CDR1 is SGHTA and CDR2 FQGNSA. The CDR3 length is 18 residues. The CDR3, as DNA: TGTGCCAGCAGCTTCAACCGGGCGGCTAGCGGGTCGGGAAAGACCCAGTACTTC. It encodes CASSFNRAASGSGKTQYF.

This clonotype was detected many times. The gene calls are TRBV7-2 and TRBJ1-5, with D unclear. In germline, CDR1 is SGHTA, CDR2 FQGNSA. Deletions cut 2 bases from V and 3 bases from J, with 8 bases between. CDR3 length equals 14 residues. CDR3 sequence (DNA): TGTGCCAGCAGCTTAATGTTCGCCAATCAGCCCCAGCATTTT. Amino acid sequence: CASSLMFANQPQHF.

There are many counts of this clonotype. V and J are TRBV4-1 and TRBJ2-7; maybe TRBD1 (6 bases). Germline V gene data show CDR1 as MGHRA and CDR2 as YSYEKL. V lost 5 bases and J 3 bases, leaving 11 bases between the germline ends. This CDR3 has 13 residues. CDR3 DNA sequence: TGCGCCAGCAGCTACTCGACAGGCTACGAGCAGTACTTC. Amino acid sequence: CASSYSTGYEQYF.

The sample holds many counts of this clonotype. This chain uses TRBV7-6 with TRBJ2-1, with D perhaps matching TRBD2 (6 bases). Germline lookup yields CDR1 SGHVS and CDR2 FNYEAQ. The CDR3 has 13 amino acids. V was pared by 4 bases and J by 5 bases, with 9 bases between. The DNA of the CDR3 is TGTGCCAGCAGCTCGGTAGCGGACAATGAGCAGTTCTTC. Its protein is CASSSVADNEQFF.

This clonotype was found many times. The rearrangement links TRBV7-2 to TRBJ2-4, with TRBD2 identical over 7 bases. J was trimmed by 7 bases and V by 1 base; bases with no gene match: 7. The CDR3 totals 15 residues. In germline, CDR1 is SGHTA, CDR2 FQGNSA. The CDR3, as DNA: TGTGCCAGCAGCTTAGAAGGCGGGAGTGGTAACATTCAGTACTTC. This sequence encodes CASSLEGGSGNIQYF.

The table lists this clonotype with a few counts. The chain couples TRBV7-2 to TRBJ2-5; D possibly corresponds to TRBD1 (5 bases). The V gene lost 5 bases and the J gene lost 3 bases, with 10 bases spanning the gap. The CDR3 length is 13 residues. The germline CDR1 and CDR2 sequences are SGHTA and FQGNSA. The CDR3: CASSTTGEETQYF. In DNA form, the CDR3 reads TGTGCCAGCAGCACCACAGGAGAAGAGACCCAGTACTTC. The full variable domain, with the rest looked up from reference TRBV7-2 and TRBJ2-5, is GAGVSQSPSNKVTEKGKDVELRCDPISGHTALYWYRQSLGQGLEFLIYFQGNSAPDKSGLPSDRFSAERTGGSVSTLTIQRTQQEDSAVYLCASSTTGEETQYFGPGTRLLVL.

Many counts were recorded for this clonotype. The chain couples TRBV19 to TRBJ1-1; D is undetermined. Germline V CDR1 and CDR2: LNHDA, SQIVND (reference sequence). V was shortened by 7 bases and J by 0 bases, with 9 bases between the two germline ends. The CDR3 runs to 13 residues. The chain's CDR3 is CASKNSMNTEAFF. The CDR3, as DNA: TGTGCCAGTAAAAATTCCATGAACACTGAAGCTTTCTTT.

The table lists this clonotype with a few counts. The chain has TRBV6-2 or TRBV6-3 and TRBJ2-1; D may be TRBD2 (6 bases). The CDR3 runs to 14 residues. The germline V gene has CDR1 MNHEY and CDR2 SVGEGT. V dropped 4 bases and J dropped 5 bases, with 12 bases sitting between them. CDR3 DNA: TGTGCCAGCAGTTTTCGCGGGGCCGACAATGAGCAGTTCTTC. Residues: CASSFRGADNEQFF.

This clonotype was seen more than once but under ten times. In nucleotides, the CDR3 is TGTGCCATCAGTGATCAGGGGAGGGCTGAAGCTTTCTTT. Translating it yields CAISDQGRAEAFF. This chain joins TRBV10-3 and TRBJ1-1, with D possibly TRBD1 on 6 matching bases. The CDR3 loop spans 13 amino acids. Germline CDR1 and CDR2: ENHRY and SYGVKD. Trimming stripped 3 bases from V and 6 bases from J, with 11 bases between.